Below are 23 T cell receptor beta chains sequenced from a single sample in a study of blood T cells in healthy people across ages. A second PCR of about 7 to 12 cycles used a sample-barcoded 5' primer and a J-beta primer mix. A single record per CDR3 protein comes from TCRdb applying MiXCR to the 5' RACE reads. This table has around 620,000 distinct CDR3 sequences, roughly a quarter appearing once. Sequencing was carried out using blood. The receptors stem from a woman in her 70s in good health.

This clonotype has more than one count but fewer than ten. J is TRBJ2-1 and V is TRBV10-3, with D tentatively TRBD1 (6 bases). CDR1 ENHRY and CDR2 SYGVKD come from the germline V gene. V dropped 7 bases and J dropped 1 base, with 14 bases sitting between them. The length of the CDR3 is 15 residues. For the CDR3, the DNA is TGTGCCATCACCCAGGGGTGGCCTTCCTACAATGAGCAGTTCTTC. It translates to CAITQGWPSYNEQFF.

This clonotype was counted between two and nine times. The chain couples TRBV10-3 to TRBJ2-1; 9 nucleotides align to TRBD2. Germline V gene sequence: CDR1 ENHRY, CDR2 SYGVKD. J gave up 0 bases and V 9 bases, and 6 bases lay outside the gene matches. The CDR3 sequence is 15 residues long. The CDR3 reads CAMAGGTNSYNEQFF. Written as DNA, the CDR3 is TGTGCCATGGCGGGGGGGACTAACTCCTACAATGAGCAGTTCTTC.

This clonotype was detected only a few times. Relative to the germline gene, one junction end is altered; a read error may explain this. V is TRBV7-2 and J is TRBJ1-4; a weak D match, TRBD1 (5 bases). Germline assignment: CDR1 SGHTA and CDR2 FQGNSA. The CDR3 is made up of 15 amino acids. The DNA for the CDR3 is TGTGCCAGCGGCTTAGTTTCAGGGCCCGACGAAAAACTGTTTTTT. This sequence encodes CASGLVSGPDEKLFF.

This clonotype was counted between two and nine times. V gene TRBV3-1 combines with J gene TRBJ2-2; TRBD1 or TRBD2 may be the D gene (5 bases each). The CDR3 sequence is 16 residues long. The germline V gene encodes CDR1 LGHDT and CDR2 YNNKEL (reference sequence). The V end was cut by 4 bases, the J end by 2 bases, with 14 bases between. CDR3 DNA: TGTGCCAGCAGCCGTTCACCCGGGACCAACACCGGGGAGCTGTTTTTT. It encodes CASSRSPGTNTGELFF.

DNA for the CDR3: TGCGCCAGCAGTTCGCAGAAGACAGATACGCAGTATTTT. The encoded protein is CASSSQKTDTQYF. The V and J genes are TRBV4-3 and TRBJ2-3; no firm D call. V shed 6 bases and J shed 3 bases, with 10 bases lying between them. Germline V gene sequence: CDR1 LGHNA, CDR2 YSLEER. The CDR3 spans 13 residues.

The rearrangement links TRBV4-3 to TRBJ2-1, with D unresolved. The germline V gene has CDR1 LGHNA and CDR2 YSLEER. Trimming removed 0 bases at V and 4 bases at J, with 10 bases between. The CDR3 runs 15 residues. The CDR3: CASSQDNGVYNEQFF. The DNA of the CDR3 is TGCGCCAGCAGCCAAGATAATGGTGTTTACAATGAGCAGTTCTTC.

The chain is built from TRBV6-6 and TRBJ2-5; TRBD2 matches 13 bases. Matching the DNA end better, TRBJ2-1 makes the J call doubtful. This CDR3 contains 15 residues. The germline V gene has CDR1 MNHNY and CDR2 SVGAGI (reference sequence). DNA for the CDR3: TGTGCCAGCAGTTCCACTAGCGGGGGGGCCGGGGAGCAGTTCTTC. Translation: CASSSTSGGAGEQFF.

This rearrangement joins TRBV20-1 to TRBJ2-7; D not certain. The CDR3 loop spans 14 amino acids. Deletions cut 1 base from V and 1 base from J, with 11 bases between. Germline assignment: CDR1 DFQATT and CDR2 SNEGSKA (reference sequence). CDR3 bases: TGCAGTGCTAGAGCTCGACAATTTTCCTACGAGCAGTACTTC. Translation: CSARARQFSYEQYF.

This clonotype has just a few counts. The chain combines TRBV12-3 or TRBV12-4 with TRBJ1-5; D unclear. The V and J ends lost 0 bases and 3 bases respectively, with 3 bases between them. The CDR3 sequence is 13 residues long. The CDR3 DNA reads TGTGCCAGCAGTTTAGCGGCCAATCAGCCCCAGCATTTT. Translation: CASSLAANQPQHF.

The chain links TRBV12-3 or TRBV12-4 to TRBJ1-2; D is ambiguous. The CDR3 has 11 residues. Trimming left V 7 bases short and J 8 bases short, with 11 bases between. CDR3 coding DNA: TGTGCCAGCACCTACCTTGGGGGCTACACCTTC. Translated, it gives CASTYLGGYTF.

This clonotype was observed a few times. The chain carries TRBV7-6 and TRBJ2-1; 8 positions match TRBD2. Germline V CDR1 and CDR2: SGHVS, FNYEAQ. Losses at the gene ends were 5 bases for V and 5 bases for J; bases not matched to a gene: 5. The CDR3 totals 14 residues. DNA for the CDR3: TGTGCCAGCAGCCCCCCCGGGGGGGACAATGAGCAGTTCTTC. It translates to CASSPPGGDNEQFF.

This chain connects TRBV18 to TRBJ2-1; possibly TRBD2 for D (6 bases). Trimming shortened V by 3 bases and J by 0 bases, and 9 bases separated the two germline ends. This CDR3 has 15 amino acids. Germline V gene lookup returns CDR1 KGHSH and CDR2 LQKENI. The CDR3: CASSPTRTSYNEQFF. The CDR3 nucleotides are TGTGCCAGCTCACCGACTAGAACCTCCTACAATGAGCAGTTCTTC.

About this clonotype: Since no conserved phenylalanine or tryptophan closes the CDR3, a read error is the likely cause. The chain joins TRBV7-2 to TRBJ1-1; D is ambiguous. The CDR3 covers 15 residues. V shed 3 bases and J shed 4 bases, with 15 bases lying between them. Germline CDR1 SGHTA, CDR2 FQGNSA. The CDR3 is CASSFTSVGPTEAFS. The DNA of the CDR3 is TGTGCCAGCAGCTTCACCAGCGTGGGTCCCACTGAAGCTTTCTCT.

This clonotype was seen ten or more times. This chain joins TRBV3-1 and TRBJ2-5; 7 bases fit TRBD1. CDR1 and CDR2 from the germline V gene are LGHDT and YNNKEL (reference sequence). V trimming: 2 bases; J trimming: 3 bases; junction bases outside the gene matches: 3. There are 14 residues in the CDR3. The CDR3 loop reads CASSQRDRKETQYF. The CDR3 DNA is TGTGCCAGCAGCCAACGGGACAGAAAAGAGACCCAGTACTTC.

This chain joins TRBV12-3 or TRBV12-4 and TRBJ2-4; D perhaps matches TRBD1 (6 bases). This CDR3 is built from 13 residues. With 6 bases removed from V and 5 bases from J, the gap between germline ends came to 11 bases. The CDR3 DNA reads TGTGCCAGCAGCACCGGGACACAAAACATTCAGTACTTC. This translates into CASSTGTQNIQYF.

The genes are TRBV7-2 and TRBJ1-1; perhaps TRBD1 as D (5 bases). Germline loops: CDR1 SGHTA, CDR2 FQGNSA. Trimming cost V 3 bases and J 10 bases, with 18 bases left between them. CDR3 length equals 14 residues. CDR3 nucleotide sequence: TGTGCCAGCAGCTTGGGCGGGAATCAGGGAGCAGCTTTCTTT. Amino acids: CASSLGGNQGAAFF.

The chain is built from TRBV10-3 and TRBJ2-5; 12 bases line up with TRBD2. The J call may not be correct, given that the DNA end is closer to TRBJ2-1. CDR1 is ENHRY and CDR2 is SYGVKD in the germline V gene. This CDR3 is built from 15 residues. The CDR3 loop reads CAISELAGGSHEQFF. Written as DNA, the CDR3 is TGTGCCATCAGTGAACTAGCGGGGGGAAGCCATGAGCAGTTCTTC.

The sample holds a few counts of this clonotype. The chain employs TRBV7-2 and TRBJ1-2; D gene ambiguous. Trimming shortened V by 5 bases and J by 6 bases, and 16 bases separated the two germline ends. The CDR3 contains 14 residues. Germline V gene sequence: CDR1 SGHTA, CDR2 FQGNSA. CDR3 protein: CASSLERRRDGYTF. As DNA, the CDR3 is TGTGCCAGCAGCCTGGAACGGCGGCGAGATGGCTACACCTTC.

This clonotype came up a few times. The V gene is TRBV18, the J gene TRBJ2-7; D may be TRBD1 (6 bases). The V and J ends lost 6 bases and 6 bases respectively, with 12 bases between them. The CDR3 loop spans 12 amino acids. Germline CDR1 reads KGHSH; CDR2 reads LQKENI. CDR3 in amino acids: CASSYGQLEQYF. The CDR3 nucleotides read TGTGCCAGCTCGTACGGACAGCTCGAGCAGTACTTC.

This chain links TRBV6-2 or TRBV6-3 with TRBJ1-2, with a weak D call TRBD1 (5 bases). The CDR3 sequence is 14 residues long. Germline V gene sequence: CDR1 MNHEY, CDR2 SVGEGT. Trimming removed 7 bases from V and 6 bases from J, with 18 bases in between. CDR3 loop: CASTSRDSDNGYTF. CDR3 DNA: TGTGCCAGCACCAGTAGAGATTCGGACAATGGCTACACCTTC.

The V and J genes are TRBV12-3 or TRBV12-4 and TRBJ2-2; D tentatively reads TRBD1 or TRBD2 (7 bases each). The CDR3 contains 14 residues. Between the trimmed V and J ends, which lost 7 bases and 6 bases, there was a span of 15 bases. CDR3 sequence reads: CASTLTGRAGELFF. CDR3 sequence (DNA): TGTGCCAGCACTTTGACAGGGAGGGCCGGGGAGCTGTTTTTT.

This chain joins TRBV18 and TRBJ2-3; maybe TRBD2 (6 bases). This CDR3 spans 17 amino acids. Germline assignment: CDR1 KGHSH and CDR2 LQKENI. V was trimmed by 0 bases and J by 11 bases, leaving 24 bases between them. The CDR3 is CASSPPLGLGAGGGQYF. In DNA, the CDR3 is TGTGCCAGCTCACCACCTTTGGGACTCGGTGCTGGAGGTGGGCAGTATTTT.

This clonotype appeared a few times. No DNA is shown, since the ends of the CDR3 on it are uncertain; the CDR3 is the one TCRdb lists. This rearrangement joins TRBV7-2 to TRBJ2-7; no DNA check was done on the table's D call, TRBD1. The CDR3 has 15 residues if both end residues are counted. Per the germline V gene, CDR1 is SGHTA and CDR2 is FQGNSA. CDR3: CASSFGGGAGYEQYF.